This T cell receptor (beta chain) is from a study of Ad26.COV2.S vaccination and SARS-CoV-2 variants. Treatment: approximately 18 received Ad26.COV2.S at low or high dose, single or two shots; about five received placebo; per-sample allocation not given. Material that was analyzed had been drawn on day 63 after the first vaccine or placebo injection. Turning to this clone: Its specificity is not known.

Clones were sequenced by immunoSEQ multiplex PCR, and TCRdb holds only the in-frame ones, with some missing. The sample holds roughly 400,000 clones, over 80% seen once. Study-wide findings and caveats: Vaccine recipients surpassed placebo recipients in spike-specific TCR breadth. Reported findings describe substantial breadth in spike-specific CD8+ and CD4+ T cell responses following vaccination.

The origin of this receptor is a person between 18 and 60 years old who received the Ad26.COV2.S COVID-19 vaccine or a placebo. This specimen was peripheral blood, taken in a trial of Ad26.COV2.S vaccine versus placebo.

The CDR3 is CASHRVWSNQPQHF. CDR3 DNA sequence: TGTGCCAGCCATAGGGTATGGAGCAATCAGCCCCAGCATTTT. The chain carries TRBV7-7 and TRBJ1-5; D unresolved. CDR1 is SSHAT, CDR2 FNYEAQ, per germline (reference sequence). This CDR3 is built from 14 residues. With 8 bases removed from V and 1 base from J, the gap between germline ends came to 12 bases.